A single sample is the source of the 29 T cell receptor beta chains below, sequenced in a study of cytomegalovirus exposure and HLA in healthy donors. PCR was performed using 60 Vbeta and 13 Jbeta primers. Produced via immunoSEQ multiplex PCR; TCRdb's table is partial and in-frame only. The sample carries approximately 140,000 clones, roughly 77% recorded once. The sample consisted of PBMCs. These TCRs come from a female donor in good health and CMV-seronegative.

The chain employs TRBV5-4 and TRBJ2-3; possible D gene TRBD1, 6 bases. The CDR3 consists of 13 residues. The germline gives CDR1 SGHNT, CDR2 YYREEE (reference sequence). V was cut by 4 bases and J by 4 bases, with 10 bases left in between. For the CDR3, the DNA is TGTGCCAGCAGCCCCCAGGGGTCAGATACGCAGTATTTT. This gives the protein CASSPQGSDTQYF.

CDR3: CASSHQPGQGPYNEQFF. As DNA, the CDR3 is TGTGCCAGCAGCCATCAACCGGGACAGGGACCCTACAATGAGCAGTTCTTC. The V and J genes are TRBV7-9 and TRBJ2-1; 9 positions match TRBD1. V was pared by 5 bases and J by 2 bases, with 10 bases of the junction left unmatched. The CDR3 consists of 17 residues. Germline V gene lookup returns CDR1 SEHNR and CDR2 FQNEAQ (reference sequence). The variable domain in full, with the rest retrieved from reference TRBV7-9 and TRBJ2-1, is DTGVSQNPRHKITKRGQNVTFRCDPISEHNRLYWYRQTLGQGPEFLTYFQNEAQLEKSRLLSDRFSAERPKGSFSTLEIQRTEQGDSAMYLCASSHQPGQGPYNEQFFGPGTRLTVL.

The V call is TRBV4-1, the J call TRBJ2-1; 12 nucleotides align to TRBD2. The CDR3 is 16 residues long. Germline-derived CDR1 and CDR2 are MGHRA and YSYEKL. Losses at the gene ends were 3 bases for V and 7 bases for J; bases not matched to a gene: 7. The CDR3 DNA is TGCGCCAGCAGCCATAGACTAGCGGGAGAGGGAAATGAGCAGTTCTTC. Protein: CASSHRLAGEGNEQFF.

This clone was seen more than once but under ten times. In nucleotides, the CDR3 is TGTGCCAGCACCAGTGGACAGGGGGAGGGAGGCTACACCTTC. Protein sequence: CASTSGQGEGGYTF. V gene TRBV6-6 combines with J gene TRBJ1-2; 10 bases map to TRBD1. In germline, CDR1 is MNHNY, CDR2 SVGAGI (reference sequence). The CDR3 is 14 amino acids. The V segment lost 7 bases and the J segment 8 bases; nucleotides outside the gene matches: 10.

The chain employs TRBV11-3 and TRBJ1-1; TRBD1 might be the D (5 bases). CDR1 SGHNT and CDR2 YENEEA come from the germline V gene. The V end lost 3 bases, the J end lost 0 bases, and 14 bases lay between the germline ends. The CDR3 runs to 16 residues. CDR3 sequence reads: CASSFRPGLMNTEAFF. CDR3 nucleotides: TGTGCCAGCAGCTTTAGACCGGGACTCATGAACACTGAAGCTTTCTTT.

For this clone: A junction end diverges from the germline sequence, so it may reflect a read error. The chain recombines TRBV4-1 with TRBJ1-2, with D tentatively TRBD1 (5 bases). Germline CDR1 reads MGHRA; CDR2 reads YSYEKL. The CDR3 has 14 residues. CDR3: CASSQSRGDYGYPF. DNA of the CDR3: TGCGCCAGCAGCCAGTCTCGGGGGGACTATGGCTACCCCTTC.

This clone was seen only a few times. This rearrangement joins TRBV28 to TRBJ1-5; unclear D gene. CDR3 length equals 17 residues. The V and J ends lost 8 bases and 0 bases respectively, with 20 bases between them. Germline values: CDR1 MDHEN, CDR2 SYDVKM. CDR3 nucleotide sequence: TGTGCCAGCCGTTCAAGCTACCTCCGATATAGCAATCAGCCCCAGCATTTT. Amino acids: CASRSSYLRYSNQPQHF.

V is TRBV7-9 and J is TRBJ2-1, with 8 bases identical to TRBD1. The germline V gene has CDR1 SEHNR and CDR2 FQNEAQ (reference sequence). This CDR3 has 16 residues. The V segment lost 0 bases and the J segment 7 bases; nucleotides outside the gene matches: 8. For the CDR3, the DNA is TGTGCCAGCAGCTTAGCCGGCCGACAGGGGTTGAATGAGCAGTTCTTC. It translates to CASSLAGRQGLNEQFF.

The CDR3 DNA is TGTGCCAGCAGCTTAGTCGTTCTTAACTATGGCTACACCTTC. Translating gives CASSLVVLNYGYTF. This chain connects TRBV7-9 to TRBJ1-2; D is undetermined. The germline V gene encodes CDR1 SEHNR and CDR2 FQNEAQ (reference sequence). The CDR3 is 14 amino acids. The germline V and J ends were trimmed by 1 base and 1 base, with 7 bases remaining between them.

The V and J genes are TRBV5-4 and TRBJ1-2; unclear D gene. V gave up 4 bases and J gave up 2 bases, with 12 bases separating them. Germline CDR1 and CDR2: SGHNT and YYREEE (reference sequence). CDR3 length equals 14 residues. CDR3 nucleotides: TGTGCCAGCAGCCCACGACTCTCGAACTATGGCTACACCTTC. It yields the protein CASSPRLSNYGYTF.

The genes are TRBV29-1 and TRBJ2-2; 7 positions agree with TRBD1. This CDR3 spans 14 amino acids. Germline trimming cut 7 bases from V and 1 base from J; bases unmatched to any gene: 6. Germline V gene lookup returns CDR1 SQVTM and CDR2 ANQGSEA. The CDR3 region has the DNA TGCAGCGGCCAGACAGGGAGGAACACCGGGGAGCTGTTTTTT. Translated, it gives CSGQTGRNTGELFF.

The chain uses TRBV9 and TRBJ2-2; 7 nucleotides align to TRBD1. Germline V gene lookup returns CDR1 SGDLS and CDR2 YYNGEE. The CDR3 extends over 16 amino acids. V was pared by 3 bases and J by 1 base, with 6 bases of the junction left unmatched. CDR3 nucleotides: TGTGCCAGCAGCGCGACCGGGACAGAGAACACCGGGGAGCTGTTTTTT. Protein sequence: CASSATGTENTGELFF.

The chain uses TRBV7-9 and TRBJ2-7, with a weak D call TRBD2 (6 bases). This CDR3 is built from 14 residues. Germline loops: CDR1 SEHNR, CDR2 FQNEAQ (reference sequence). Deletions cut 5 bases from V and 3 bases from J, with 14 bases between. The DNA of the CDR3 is TGTGCCAGCAGCCGCCCGAAGGGAGGCTACGAGCAGTACTTC. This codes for CASSRPKGGYEQYF.

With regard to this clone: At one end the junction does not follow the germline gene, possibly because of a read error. This chain's CDR3 is CASVLRTGPNNEQFF. In DNA form, the CDR3 reads TGTGCTAGTGTTTTGAGGACAGGGCCCAACAATGAGCAGTTCTTC. The J gene is TRBJ2-1, the V gene TRBV12-5; TRBD1 matches at 8 bases. The germline gives CDR1 LGHNT, CDR2 FRNRAP. The length of the CDR3 is 15 residues.

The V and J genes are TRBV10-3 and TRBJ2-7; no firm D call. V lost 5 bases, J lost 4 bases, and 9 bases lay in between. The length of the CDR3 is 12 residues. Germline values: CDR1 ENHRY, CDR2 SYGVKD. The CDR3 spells CAISPLRYEQYF. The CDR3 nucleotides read TGTGCCATCAGTCCCCTCCGGTACGAGCAGTACTTC.

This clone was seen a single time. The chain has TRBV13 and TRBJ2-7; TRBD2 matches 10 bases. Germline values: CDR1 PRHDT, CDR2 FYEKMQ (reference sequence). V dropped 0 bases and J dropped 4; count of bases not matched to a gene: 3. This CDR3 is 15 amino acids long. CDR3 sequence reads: CASSLGRAGGYEQYF. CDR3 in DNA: TGTGCCAGCAGCTTAGGTCGAGCGGGAGGGTACGAGCAGTACTTC.

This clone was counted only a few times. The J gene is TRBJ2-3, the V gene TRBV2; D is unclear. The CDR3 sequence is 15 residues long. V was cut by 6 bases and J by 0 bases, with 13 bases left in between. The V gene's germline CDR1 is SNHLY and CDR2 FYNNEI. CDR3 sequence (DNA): TGTGCCAGCAGGCCAGGCAGAATAAGCACAGATACGCAGTATTTT. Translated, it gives CASRPGRISTDTQYF.

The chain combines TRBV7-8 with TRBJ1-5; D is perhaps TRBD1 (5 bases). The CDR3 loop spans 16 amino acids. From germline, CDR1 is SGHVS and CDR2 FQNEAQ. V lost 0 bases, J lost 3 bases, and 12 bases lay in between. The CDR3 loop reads CASSLAWGSINQPQHF. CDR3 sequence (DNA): TGTGCCAGCAGCTTAGCATGGGGCTCGATCAATCAGCCCCAGCATTTT.

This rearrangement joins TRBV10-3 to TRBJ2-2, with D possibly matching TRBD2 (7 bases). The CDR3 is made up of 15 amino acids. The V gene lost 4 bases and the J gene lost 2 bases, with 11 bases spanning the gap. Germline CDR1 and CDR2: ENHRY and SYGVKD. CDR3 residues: CAISGRGLNTGELFF. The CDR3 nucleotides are TGTGCCATCAGTGGCAGGGGACTAAACACCGGGGAGCTGTTTTTT.

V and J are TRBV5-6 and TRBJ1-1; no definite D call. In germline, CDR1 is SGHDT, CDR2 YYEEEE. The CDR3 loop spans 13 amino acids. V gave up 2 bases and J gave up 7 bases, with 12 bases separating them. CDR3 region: CASSFIGAGEAFF. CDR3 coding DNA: TGTGCCAGCAGCTTTATTGGTGCCGGTGAAGCTTTCTTT.

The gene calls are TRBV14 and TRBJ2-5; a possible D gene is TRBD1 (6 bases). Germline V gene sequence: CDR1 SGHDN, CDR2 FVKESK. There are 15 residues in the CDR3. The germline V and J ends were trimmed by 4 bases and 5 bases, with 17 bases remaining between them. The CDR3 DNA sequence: TGTGCCAGCAGCCTAAAGTGGGGGCCAAGGGAGACCCAGTACTTC. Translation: CASSLKWGPRETQYF.

CDR3 sequence reads: CASSFDRQGAFF. The CDR3 DNA reads as TGTGCCAGCAGTTTCGACAGGCAGGGGGCTTTCTTT. The chain has TRBV6-6 and TRBJ1-1, with D maybe TRBD1 (6 bases). This CDR3 has 12 amino acids. V lost 4 bases, J lost 11 bases, and 14 bases lay in between. The germline gives CDR1 MNHNY, CDR2 SVGAGI (reference sequence).

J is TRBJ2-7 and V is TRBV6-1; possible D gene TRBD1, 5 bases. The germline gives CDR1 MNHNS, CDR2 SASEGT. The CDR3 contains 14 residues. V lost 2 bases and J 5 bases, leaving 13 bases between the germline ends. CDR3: CASSELQGLDEQYF. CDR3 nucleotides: TGTGCCAGCAGTGAACTTCAGGGTCTCGACGAGCAGTACTTC.

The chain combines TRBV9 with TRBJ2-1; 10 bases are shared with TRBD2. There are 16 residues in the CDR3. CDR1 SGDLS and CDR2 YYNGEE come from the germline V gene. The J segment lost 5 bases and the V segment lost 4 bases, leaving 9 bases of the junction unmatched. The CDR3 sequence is CASSPLAGVGNNEQFF. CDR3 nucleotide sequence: TGTGCCAGCAGCCCCCTAGCGGGAGTGGGGAACAATGAGCAGTTCTTC.

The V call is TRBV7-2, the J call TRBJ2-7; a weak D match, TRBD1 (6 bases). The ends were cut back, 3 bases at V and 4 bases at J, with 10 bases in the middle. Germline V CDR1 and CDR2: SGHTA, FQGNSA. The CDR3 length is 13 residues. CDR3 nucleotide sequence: TGTGCCAGCAGCTTTGGGGACATTTACGAGCAGTACTTC. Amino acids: CASSFGDIYEQYF. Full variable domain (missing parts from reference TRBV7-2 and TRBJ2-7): GAGVSQSPSNKVTEKGKDVELRCDPISGHTALYWYRQSLGQGLEFLIYFQGNSAPDKSGLPSDRFSAERTGGSVSTLTIQRTQQEDSAVYLCASSFGDIYEQYFGPGTRLTVT.

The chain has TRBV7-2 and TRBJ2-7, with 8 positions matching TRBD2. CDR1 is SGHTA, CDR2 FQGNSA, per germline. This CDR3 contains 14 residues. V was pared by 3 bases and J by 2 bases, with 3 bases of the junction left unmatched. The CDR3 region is CASSFDSGTYEQYF. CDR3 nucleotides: TGTGCCAGCAGCTTCGATAGCGGGACCTACGAGCAGTACTTC.

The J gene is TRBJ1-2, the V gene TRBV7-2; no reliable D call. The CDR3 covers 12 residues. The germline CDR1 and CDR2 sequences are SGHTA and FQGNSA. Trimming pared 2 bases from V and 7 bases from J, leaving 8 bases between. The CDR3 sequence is CASSLSPGGYTF. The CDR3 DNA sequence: TGTGCCAGCAGCTTATCTCCGGGTGGCTACACCTTC.

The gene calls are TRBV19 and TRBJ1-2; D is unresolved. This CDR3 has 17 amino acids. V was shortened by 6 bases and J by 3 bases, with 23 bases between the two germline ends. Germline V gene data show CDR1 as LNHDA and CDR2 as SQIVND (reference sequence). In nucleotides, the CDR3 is TGTGCCAGTAGCCCTCCCGCCGGGAGGGTAATAGACTATGGCTACACCTTC. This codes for CASSPPAGRVIDYGYTF.

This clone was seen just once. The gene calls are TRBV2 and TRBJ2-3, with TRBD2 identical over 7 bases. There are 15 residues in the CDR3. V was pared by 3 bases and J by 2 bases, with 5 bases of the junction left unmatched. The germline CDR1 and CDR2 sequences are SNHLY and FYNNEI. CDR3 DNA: TGTGCCAGCAGTGATCCGGCGGGAGCCACAGATACGCAGTATTTT. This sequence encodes CASSDPAGATDTQYF.